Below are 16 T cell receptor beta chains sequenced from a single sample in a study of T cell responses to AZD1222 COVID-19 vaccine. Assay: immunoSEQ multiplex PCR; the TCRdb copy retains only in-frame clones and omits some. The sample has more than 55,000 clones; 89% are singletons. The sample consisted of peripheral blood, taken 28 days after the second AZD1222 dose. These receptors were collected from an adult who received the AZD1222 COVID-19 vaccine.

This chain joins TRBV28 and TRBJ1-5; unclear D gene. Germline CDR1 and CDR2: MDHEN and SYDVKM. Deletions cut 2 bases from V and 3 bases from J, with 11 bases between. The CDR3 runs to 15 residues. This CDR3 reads CASSLGGNNNQPQHF. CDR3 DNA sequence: TGTGCCAGCAGTTTAGGAGGGAATAACAATCAGCCCCAGCATTTT.

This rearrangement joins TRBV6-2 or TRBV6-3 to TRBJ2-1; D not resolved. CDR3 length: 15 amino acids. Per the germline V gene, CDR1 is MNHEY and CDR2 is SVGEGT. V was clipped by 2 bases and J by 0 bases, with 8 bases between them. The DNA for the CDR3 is TGTGCCAGCAGTTACAGTCAAAGCTCCTACAATGAGCAGTTCTTC. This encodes CASSYSQSSYNEQFF.

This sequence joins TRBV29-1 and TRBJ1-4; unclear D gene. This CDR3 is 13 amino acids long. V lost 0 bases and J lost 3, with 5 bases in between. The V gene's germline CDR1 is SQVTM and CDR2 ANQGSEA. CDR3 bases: TGCAGCGTTGAAGATAGGTCTAATGAAAAACTGTTTTTT. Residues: CSVEDRSNEKLFF.

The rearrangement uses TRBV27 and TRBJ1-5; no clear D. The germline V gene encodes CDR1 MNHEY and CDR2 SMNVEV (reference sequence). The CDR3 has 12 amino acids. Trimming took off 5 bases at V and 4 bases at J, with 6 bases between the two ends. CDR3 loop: CASSPGNQPQHF. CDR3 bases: TGTGCCAGCAGTCCGGGGAATCAGCCCCAGCATTTT.

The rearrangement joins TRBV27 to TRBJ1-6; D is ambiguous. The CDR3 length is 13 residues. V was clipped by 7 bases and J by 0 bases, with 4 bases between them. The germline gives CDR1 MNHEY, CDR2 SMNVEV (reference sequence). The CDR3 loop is CASKSSYNSPLHF. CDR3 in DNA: TGTGCCAGCAAGTCCTCCTATAATTCACCCCTCCACTTT.

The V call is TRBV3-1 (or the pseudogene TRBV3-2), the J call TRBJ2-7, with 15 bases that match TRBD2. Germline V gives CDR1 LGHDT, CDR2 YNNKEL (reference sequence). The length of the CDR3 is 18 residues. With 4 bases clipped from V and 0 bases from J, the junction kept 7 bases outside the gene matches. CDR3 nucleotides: TGTGCCAGCAGCCCGGGACTAGCGGGAGGCCGTATCTCCTACGAGCAGTACTTC. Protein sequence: CASSPGLAGGRISYEQYF.

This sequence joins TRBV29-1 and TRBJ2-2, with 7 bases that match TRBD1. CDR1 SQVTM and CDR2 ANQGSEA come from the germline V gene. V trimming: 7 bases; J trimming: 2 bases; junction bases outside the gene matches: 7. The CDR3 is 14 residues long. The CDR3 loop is CSGRTGSNTGELFF. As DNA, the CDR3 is TGCAGCGGAAGGACAGGATCCAACACCGGGGAGCTGTTTTTT.

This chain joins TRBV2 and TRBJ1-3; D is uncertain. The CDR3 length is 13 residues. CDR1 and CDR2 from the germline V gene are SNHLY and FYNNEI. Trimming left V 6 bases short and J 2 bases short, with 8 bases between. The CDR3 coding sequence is TGTGCCAGCAGGTCCGGGGCTGGAAACACCATATATTTT. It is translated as CASRSGAGNTIYF.

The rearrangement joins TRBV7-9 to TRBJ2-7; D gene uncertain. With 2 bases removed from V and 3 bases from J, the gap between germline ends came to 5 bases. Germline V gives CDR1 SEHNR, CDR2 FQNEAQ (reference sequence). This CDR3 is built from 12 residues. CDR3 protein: CASSLYIYEQYF. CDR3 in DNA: TGTGCCAGCAGCTTATACATCTACGAGCAGTACTTC.

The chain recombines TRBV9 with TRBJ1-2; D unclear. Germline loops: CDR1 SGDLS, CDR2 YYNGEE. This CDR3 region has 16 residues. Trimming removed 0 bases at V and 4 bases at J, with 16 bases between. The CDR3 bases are TGTGCCAGCAGCGTAGCTCACAGATCAGATTTCTATGGCTACACCTTC. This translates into CASSVAHRSDFYGYTF.

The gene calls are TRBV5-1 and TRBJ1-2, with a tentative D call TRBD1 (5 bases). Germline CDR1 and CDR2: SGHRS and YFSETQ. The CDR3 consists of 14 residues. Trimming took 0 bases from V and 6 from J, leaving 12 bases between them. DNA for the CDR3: TGCGCCAGCAGCTTGGTATCAGGGAAGGATGGCTACACCTTC. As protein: CASSLVSGKDGYTF.

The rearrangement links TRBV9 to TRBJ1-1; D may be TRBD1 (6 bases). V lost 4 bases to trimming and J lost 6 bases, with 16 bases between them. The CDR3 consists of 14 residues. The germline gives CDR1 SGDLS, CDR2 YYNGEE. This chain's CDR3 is CASSPRLGASEAFF. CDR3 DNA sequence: TGTGCCAGCAGCCCCCGATTGGGGGCCTCTGAAGCTTTCTTT. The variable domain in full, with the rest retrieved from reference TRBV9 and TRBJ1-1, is DSGVTQTPKHLITATGQRVTLRCSPRSGDLSVYWYQQSLDQGLQFLIQYYNGEERAKGNILERFSAQQFPDLHSELNLSSLELGDSALYFCASSPRLGASEAFFGQGTRLTVV.

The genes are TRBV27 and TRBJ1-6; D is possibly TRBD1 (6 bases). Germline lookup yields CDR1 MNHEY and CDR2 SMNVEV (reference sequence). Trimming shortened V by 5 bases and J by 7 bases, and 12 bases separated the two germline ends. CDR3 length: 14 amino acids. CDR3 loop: CASSPRGPNSPLHF. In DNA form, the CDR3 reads TGTGCCAGCAGTCCCAGGGGTCCCAATTCACCCCTCCACTTT.

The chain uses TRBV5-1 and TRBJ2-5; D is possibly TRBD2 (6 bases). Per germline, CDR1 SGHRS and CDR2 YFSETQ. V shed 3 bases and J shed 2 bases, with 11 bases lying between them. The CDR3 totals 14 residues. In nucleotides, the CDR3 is TGCGCCAGCAGCTCCGTAGCGGCTCAAGAGACCCAGTACTTC. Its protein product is CASSSVAAQETQYF.

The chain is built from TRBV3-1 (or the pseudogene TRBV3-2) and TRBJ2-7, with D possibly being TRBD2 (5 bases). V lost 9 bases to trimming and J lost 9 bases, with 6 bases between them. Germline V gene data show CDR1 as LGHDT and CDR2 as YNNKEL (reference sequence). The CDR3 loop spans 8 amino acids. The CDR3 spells CASEGQYF. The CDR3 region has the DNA TGTGCCAGTGAGGGGCAGTACTTC.

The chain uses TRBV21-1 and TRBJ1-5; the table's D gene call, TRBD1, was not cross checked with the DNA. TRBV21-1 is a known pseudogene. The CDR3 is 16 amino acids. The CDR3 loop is CASSLRDRGHAQPQHF. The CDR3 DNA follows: TGTGCCAGCAGCCTCCGGGACAGAGGCCATGCTCAGCCCCAGCATTTT.